Listed below are T cell receptor beta chains from one sample, sequenced in a study of metastatic and nonmetastatic thyroid tumors. TCRdb called clones again from the PCR reads with MiXCR. The sample records some 8,500 clones, less than 40% being singletons. Sequenced input: tumor tissue. These receptors all stem from a female donor with papillary thyroid cancer or a benign thyroid nodule (not recorded which). Some clones in this sample may be carry-over from other donors' samples. Both conserved end residues are part of each CDR3. D genes are given only for firm matches. Clone size appears in some rows only: once, few, many, or a class for an expanded clone.

TRBV7-9,TRBJ1-2,once,TRBD1,TGTGCCAGCAGCTTATGGGACAGCAACCTCTATGGCTACACCTTC,CASSLWDSNLYGYTF
TRBV11-2,TRBJ1-2,NA,NA,TGTGCCAGCAGCTTAGGGCCTCCTCTTACCGGCTACACCTTC,CASSLGPPLTGYTF
TRBV6-1,TRBJ1-5,few,TRBD1,TGTGCCAGCAGACAAACAGGGGCACGTCAGCCCCAGCATTTT,CASRQTGARQPQHF
TRBV6-9,TRBJ2-7,few,NA,TGTGCCAGCAGTTCAGGCGGCGAGCAGTACTTC,CASSSGGEQYF
TRBV6-5,TRBJ2-7,few,TRBD1,TGTGCCAGCAGTTACACACAGGGGGCGGACGAGCAGTACTTC,CASSYTQGADEQYF
TRBV7-3,TRBJ1-1,medium-sized,TRBD1,TGTGCCAGCAGATTGGGGACAGCGAAAGCTTTCTTT,CASRLGTAKAFF
TRBV19,TRBJ1-6,few,NA,TGTGCCAGCCAGCTGGGGAAAAGGGGTAATTCGCCCCTCCACTTT,CASQLGKRGNSPLHF
TRBV18,TRBJ2-7,medium-sized,TRBD2,TGTGCCAGCTCACCAAGGGCTAGCGGGACCTACGAGCAGTACTTC,CASSPRASGTYEQYF
TRBV7-2,TRBJ2-7,NA,TRBD2,TGTGCCAGCAGCTTAGAAGCGGGATACCACGAGCAGTACTTC,CASSLEAGYHEQYF
TRBV6-1,TRBJ2-7,few,TRBD1,TGTGCCAGCAACCCCGGGACAGAAGTCTACGAGCAGTACTTC,CASNPGTEVYEQYF
TRBV6-1,TRBJ2-3,many,NA,TGTGCCAGCACCTGGAGTGGCACAGATACGCAGTATTTT,CASTWSGTDTQYF
TRBV6-4,TRBJ2-2,medium-sized,TRBD2,TGTGCCAGCAGCAGGTCTGGGGAGGGGATGAACACCGGGGAGCTGTTTTTT,CASSRSGEGMNTGELFF
TRBV19,TRBJ1-5,few,NA,TGTGCCATACCTGACCGCCATCAGCCCCAGCATTTT,CAIPDRHQPQHF
TRBV30,TRBJ2-7,NA,NA,TGTGCCTGGAGTGTTAAGGCTTGGCAGTACTTC,CAWSVKAWQYF
TRBV2,TRBJ2-7,NA,NA,TGTGCCAGCAGTGAAGGCGGGACCAATTACGAGCAGTACTTC,CASSEGGTNYEQYF
TRBV11-2,TRBJ1-6,NA,NA,TGTGCCAGCAGCTTAGAGCCCGGGAATAATTCACCCCTCCACTTT,CASSLEPGNNSPLHF
TRBV20-1,TRBJ1-3,NA,NA,TGCAGTGCTAGGCCACCAATTGGAAACACCATATATTTT,CSARPPIGNTIYF
TRBV30,TRBJ2-7,NA,TRBD2,TGTGCCTGGAGTTTTAGCGGGACAACCTACGAGCAGTACTTC,CAWSFSGTTYEQYF